This T cell receptor beta chain was sequenced for a study of control samples from healthy donors and cancer patients (dated by TCRdb to 2020 to 2021). Comments on this clone: The clone's antigen remains unknown. No quality values exist for individual bases; no much larger clone is one base distant.

The library was built by means of the immunoSEQ multiplex PCR assay. The source is immuneACCESS, and TCRdb retained only in-frame sequences with V and J called. Part of the clones is not carried over; for the studies checked, unresolved V genes explain less than half of this, and the remainder is unexplained. The table for this sample lists more than 50,000 clones; 95% to 96% of them were counted only once. The leading ten clones occupy 0.95% to 1.4% of the sample. This sequence originates from a young woman in good health. Sequenced material: blood.

The CDR3 has the sequence CSGDIDSASDTQYF. The DNA sequence is TGCAGCGGGGATATTGACTCCGCCTCCGATACGCAGTATTTT. The sequence is built from TRBV29-1 and TRBJ2-3; the D gene is not confidently resolved. The junction shows trimming of 7 bases on V and 6 bases on J, plus 20 bases between the germline ends. The germline V gene specifies SQVTM as CDR1 and ANQGSEA as CDR2. Measured from the cysteine to the phenylalanine, the CDR3 is 14 residues long. Kept here is only the CDR3 DNA, which spans 42 bases and is read in frame from base 1.